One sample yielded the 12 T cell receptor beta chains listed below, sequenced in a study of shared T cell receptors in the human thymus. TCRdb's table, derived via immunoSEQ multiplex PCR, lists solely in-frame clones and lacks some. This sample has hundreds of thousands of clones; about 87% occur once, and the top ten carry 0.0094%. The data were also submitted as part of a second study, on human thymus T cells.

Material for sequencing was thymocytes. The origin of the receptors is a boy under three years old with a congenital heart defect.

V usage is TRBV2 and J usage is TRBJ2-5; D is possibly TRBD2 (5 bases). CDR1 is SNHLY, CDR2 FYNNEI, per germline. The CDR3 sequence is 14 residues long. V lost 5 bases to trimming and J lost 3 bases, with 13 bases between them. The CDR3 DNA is TGTGCCAGCAGTTCTCGGACTTATGAAGAGACCCAGTACTTC. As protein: CASSSRTYEETQYF.

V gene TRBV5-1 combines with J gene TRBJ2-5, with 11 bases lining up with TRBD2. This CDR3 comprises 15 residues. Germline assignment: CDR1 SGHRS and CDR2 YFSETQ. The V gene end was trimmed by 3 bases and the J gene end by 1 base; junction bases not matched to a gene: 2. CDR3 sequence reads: CASSWGTSGQETQYF. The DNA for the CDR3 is TGCGCCAGCAGCTGGGGGACTAGCGGCCAAGAGACCCAGTACTTC.

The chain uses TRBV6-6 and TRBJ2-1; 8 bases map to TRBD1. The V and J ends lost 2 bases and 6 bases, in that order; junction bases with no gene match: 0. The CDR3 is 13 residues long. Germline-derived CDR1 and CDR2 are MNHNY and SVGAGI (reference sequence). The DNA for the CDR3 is TGTGCCAGCAGTTACGACAGGGGCAATGAGCAGTTCTTC. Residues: CASSYDRGNEQFF.

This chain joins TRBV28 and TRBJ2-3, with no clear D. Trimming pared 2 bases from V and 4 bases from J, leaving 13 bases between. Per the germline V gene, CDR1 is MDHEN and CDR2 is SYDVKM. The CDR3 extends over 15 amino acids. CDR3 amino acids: CASSLRDFPPDTQYF. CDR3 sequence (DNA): TGTGCCAGCAGTTTAAGAGACTTTCCCCCAGATACGCAGTATTTT.

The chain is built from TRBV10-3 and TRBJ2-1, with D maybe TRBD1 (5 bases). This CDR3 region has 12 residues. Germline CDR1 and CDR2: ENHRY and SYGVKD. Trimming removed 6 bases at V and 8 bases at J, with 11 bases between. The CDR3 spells CAIRAQGDEQFF. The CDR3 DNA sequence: TGTGCCATCAGAGCTCAGGGTGATGAGCAGTTCTTC.

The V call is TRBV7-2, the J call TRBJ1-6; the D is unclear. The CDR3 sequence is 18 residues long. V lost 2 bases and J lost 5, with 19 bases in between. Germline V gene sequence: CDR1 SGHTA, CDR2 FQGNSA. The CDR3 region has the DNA TGTGCCAGCAGCTTAAAAGTTGTGGCAGGTTTTAATAATTCACCCCTCCACTTT. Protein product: CASSLKVVAGFNNSPLHF. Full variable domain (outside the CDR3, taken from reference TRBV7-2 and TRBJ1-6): GAGVSQSPSNKVTEKGKDVELRCDPISGHTALYWYRQSLGQGLEFLIYFQGNSAPDKSGLPSDRFSAERTGGSVSTLTIQRTQQEDSAVYLCASSLKVVAGFNNSPLHFGNGTRLTVT.

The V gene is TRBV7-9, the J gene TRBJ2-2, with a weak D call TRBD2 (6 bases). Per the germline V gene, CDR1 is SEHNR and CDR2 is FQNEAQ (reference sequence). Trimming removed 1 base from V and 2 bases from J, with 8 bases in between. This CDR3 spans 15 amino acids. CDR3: CASSLDGTNTGELFF. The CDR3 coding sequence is TGTGCCAGCAGCTTAGACGGGACTAACACCGGGGAGCTGTTTTTT.

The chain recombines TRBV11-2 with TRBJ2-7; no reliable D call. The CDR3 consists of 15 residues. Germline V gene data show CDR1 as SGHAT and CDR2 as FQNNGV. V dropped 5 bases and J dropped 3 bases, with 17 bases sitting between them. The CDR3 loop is CASSPENRHLYEQYF. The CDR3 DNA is TGTGCCAGCAGCCCCGAAAATAGACACCTCTACGAGCAGTACTTC.

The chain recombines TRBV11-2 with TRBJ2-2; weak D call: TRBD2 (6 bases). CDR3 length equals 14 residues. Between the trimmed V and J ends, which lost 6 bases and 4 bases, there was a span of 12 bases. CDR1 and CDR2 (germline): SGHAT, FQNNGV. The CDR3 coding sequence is TGTGCCAGCAGTCCGGGACTCCTCACCGGGGAGCTGTTTTTT. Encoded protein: CASSPGLLTGELFF.

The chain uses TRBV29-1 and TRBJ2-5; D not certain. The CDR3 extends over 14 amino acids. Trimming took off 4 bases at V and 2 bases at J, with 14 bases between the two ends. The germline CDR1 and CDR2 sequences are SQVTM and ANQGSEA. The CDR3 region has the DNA TGCAGCGTTGCCAGGATTCCCTCACAAGAGACCCAGTACTTC. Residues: CSVARIPSQETQYF.

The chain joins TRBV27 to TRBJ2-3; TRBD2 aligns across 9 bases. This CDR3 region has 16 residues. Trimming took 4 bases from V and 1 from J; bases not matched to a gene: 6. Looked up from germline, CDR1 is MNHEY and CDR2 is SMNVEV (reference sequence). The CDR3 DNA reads TGTGCCAGCAGTTATACCATAGCGGGGGGCACAGATACGCAGTATTTT. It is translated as CASSYTIAGGTDTQYF.

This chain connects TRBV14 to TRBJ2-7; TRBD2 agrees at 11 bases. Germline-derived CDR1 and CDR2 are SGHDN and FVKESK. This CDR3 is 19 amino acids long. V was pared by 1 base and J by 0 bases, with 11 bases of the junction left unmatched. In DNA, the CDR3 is TGTGCCAGCAGCCAAGTGCTGCCGGGGACTAGCGGAAGCTCCTACGAGCAGTACTTC. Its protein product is CASSQVLPGTSGSSYEQYF.